These 26 T cell receptor beta chains came from one sample sequenced in a study of neurological immune-mediated disorders (dated by TCRdb to about 2019). Preparation of the library involved 5' RACE. Sequencing instrument: Illumina HiSeq 2500. TCRdb itself trimmed the public reads at Q25 with fastp, ran MiXCR and retained productive beta chains. Under each unique CDR3 protein, matching rows form one entry showing the most common genes and DNA. The sample profile shows about 62,000 distinct CDR3 sequences; 3% to 4% of them were found once. Roughly 2.3% of the sample lies in the top ten. The sample consisted of PBMCs. The receptors were sampled from a woman aged 45-65 years with multiple sclerosis.

Many counts were recorded for this clonotype. CDR3 in DNA: TGTGCCAGCAGCCAAGGGGTGAACGGCGGTGTTTCGGTTAGGGCTTTCTTT. Translating it yields CASSQGVNGGVSVRAFF. The chain joins TRBV3-1 to TRBJ1-1; D remains ambiguous. CDR1 and CDR2 from the germline V gene are LGHDT and YNNKEL (reference sequence). The CDR3 runs to 17 residues. The V and J ends lost 1 base and 11 bases respectively, with 26 bases between them.

This clonotype was observed at least ten times. The chain links TRBV12-3 or TRBV12-4 to TRBJ2-3; D might be TRBD2 (5 bases). The CDR3 has 14 residues. Trimming left V 5 bases short and J 3 bases short, with 12 bases between. The CDR3 DNA is TGTGCCAGCAGTCCCCAGCGGAGAACAGATACGCAGTATTTT. It codes for CASSPQRRTDTQYF.

Ten or more counts support this clonotype. The genes are TRBV12-3 or TRBV12-4 and TRBJ2-7, with D possibly called TRBD1 or TRBD2 (6 bases each). This CDR3 contains 14 residues. V was cut by 8 bases and J by 4 bases, with 18 bases left in between. The CDR3 region is CASGRSSGAYEQYF. The CDR3 region has the DNA TGTGCCAGCGGTCGTAGTTCGGGGGCGTACGAGCAGTACTTC.

In its sample, this clonotype was seen a few times. A much larger clone differs from this one at a single base, so this may be a read error. This chain uses TRBV6-5 with TRBJ2-7; D unresolved. Trimming shortened V by 7 bases and J by 6 bases, and 19 bases separated the two germline ends. Germline V gene sequence: CDR1 MNHEY, CDR2 SVGAGI. The CDR3 contains 14 residues. The CDR3 DNA reads TGTGCCAGCACAAAAGGCCTAAAGGGTGGCGAGCAGTACTTC. This gives the protein CASTKGLKGGEQYF.

This clonotype was found many times. The rearrangement joins TRBV24-1 to TRBJ1-1; perhaps TRBD1 as D (5 bases). V lost 7 bases to trimming and J lost 4 bases, with 9 bases between them. The CDR3 is made up of 12 amino acids. The germline V gene encodes CDR1 KGHDR and CDR2 SFDVKD. The CDR3 DNA sequence: TGTGCCACCAGAGGGGAGAGCACTGAAGCTTTCTTT. This sequence encodes CATRGESTEAFF.

The sample holds many counts of this clonotype. V and J are TRBV11-2 and TRBJ2-7; tentatively, D is TRBD2 (6 bases). The CDR3 spans 15 residues. Germline assignment: CDR1 SGHAT and CDR2 FQNNGV. Trimming shortened V by 2 bases and J by 5 bases, and 16 bases separated the two germline ends. The CDR3 here is CASSLSSGLSHEQYF. The CDR3 DNA follows: TGTGCCAGCAGCTTATCCTCCGGACTAAGCCACGAGCAGTACTTC.

This clonotype was recorded at least ten times. The chain has TRBV4-2 and TRBJ2-6; D might be TRBD1 or TRBD2, each matching 5 bases. This CDR3 spans 16 amino acids. Trimming took off 0 bases at V and 2 bases at J, with 8 bases between the two ends. The germline gives CDR1 LGHNA, CDR2 YNFKEQ. The CDR3 region has the DNA TGTGCCAGCAGCCAAGAGGGGGAGACTGGGGCCAACGTCCTGACTTTC. It yields the protein CASSQEGETGANVLTF.

The sample holds many counts of this clonotype. The chain is built from TRBV5-6 and TRBJ2-3; D uncertain. This CDR3 is 12 amino acids long. Germline V gene sequence: CDR1 SGHDT, CDR2 YYEEEE. Trimming left V 1 base short and J 5 bases short, with 5 bases between. This CDR3 is CASSLFIDTQYF. As DNA, the CDR3 is TGTGCCAGCAGCTTGTTTATAGATACGCAGTATTTT.

At least ten counts were recorded for this clonotype. This sequence joins TRBV20-1 and TRBJ2-3; D is possibly TRBD2 (5 bases). Trimming took 4 bases from V and 5 from J, leaving 22 bases between them. Per the germline V gene, CDR1 is DFQATT and CDR2 is SNEGSKA (reference sequence). This CDR3 region has 16 residues. CDR3 nucleotide sequence: TGCAGTGCTACCAGTTTAACCAGCGGAGAGGGAGATACGCAGTATTTT. Translating it yields CSATSLTSGEGDTQYF.

A few counts support this clonotype. Relative to the germline gene, one junction end is altered; a read error may explain this. This chain links TRBV5-1 with TRBJ2-1; 10 bases map to TRBD2. CDR1 is SGHRS and CDR2 is YFSETQ in the germline V gene. CDR3 length: 16 amino acids. The CDR3 sequence: CASNLTPSGSSNEQFF. The CDR3 DNA follows: TGCGCCAGCAACTTGACCCCTAGCGGGAGTAGCAATGAGCAGTTCTTC.

This clonotype was seen at least ten times. The gene calls are TRBV20-1 and TRBJ1-1; the match to TRBD1 covers 11 bases. The CDR3 is made up of 16 amino acids. Germline CDR1 is DFQATT and CDR2 is SNEGSKA (reference sequence). With 4 bases clipped from V and 5 bases from J, the junction kept 12 bases outside the gene matches. DNA for the CDR3: TGCAGTGCTAAAACCTCCGGGACAGGGGGAGATACTGAAGCTTTCTTT. Protein product: CSAKTSGTGGDTEAFF.

This clonotype was counted ten times or more. V and J are TRBV20-1 and TRBJ1-2; D gene ambiguous. The CDR3 is 14 residues long. Trimming left V 0 bases short and J 4 bases short, with 12 bases between. From germline, CDR1 is DFQATT and CDR2 SNEGSKA (reference sequence). The CDR3, as DNA: TGCAGTGCTAGAGACCCCGCAGGTAGCTATGGCTACACCTTC. Amino acid sequence: CSARDPAGSYGYTF.

There are many counts of this clonotype. The chain joins TRBV20-1 to TRBJ1-1; TRBD1 matches at 7 bases. V trimming: 7 bases; J trimming: 6 bases; junction bases outside the gene matches: 14. Germline CDR1 DFQATT, CDR2 SNEGSKA (reference sequence). The CDR3 contains 14 residues. CDR3 bases: TGCAGTGACAGAAGGAGAACAGGGGAGGCTGAAGCTTTCTTT. It specifies CSDRRRTGEAEAFF.

In the case of this clonotype: With a much larger clone just one base away, this may be a read error. This chain uses TRBV5-6 with TRBJ1-1; tentative D call: TRBD1 (5 bases). This CDR3 region has 13 residues. The V gene lost 1 base and the J gene lost 3 bases, with 7 bases spanning the gap. The germline CDR1 and CDR2 sequences are SGHDT and YYEEEE. The chain's CDR3 is CASSLRRDTEAFF. The CDR3 DNA sequence: TGTGCCAGCAGCTTGCGCAGGGACACTGAAGCTTTCTTT.

This clonotype was counted at least ten times. The chain uses TRBV9 and TRBJ1-2, with TRBD1 as a possible D gene (6 bases). Trimming left V 3 bases short and J 0 bases short, with 18 bases between. This CDR3 comprises 17 residues. Looked up from germline, CDR1 is SGDLS and CDR2 is YYNGEE. The CDR3 sequence: CASSATTPGVANYGYTF. CDR3 DNA sequence: TGTGCCAGCAGCGCAACTACCCCAGGGGTGGCTAACTATGGCTACACCTTC.

This clonotype was seen at least ten times. The gene calls are TRBV6-2 or TRBV6-3 and TRBJ1-1; D may be TRBD1 (5 bases). The ends were cut back, 4 bases at V and 1 base at J, with 13 bases in the middle. Looked up from germline, CDR1 is MNHEY and CDR2 is SVGEGT. The CDR3 contains 15 residues. For the CDR3, the DNA is TGTGCCAGCAGTTTAAACCCAGGGAAGAACACTGAAGCTTTCTTT. Amino acid sequence: CASSLNPGKNTEAFF.

This clonotype was counted only a few times. This rearrangement joins TRBV7-6 to TRBJ2-7; tentative D call: TRBD1 (6 bases). CDR3 length: 13 amino acids. CDR1 and CDR2 (germline): SGHVS, FNYEAQ. V lost 5 bases, J lost 4 bases, and 12 bases lay in between. CDR3 in amino acids: CASSRDNQYEQYF. CDR3 coding DNA: TGTGCCAGCAGCCGGGACAATCAATACGAGCAGTACTTC.

V gene TRBV20-1 combines with J gene TRBJ2-1, with 10 bases lining up with TRBD2. Trimming removed 6 bases from V and 4 bases from J; junction bases left unmatched: 21. The length of the CDR3 is 19 residues. Germline values: CDR1 DFQATT, CDR2 SNEGSKA (reference sequence). The CDR3 loop reads CSARDGELAGLPRYNEQFF. The CDR3 bases are TGCAGTGCCCGGGATGGGGAACTAGCGGGACTCCCTAGATACAATGAGCAGTTCTTC.

Many counts were recorded for this clonotype. This chain connects TRBV12-3 or TRBV12-4 to TRBJ1-1; a weak D match, TRBD1 (5 bases). Between the trimmed V and J ends, which lost 4 bases and 4 bases, there was a span of 10 bases. CDR3 length: 13 residues. CDR3 in amino acids: CASSSGVSTEAFF. In nucleotides, the CDR3 is TGTGCCAGCAGTTCGGGGGTGAGCACTGAAGCTTTCTTT.

The chain combines TRBV12-3 or TRBV12-4 with TRBJ2-5; D possibly corresponds to TRBD1 (5 bases). Trimming pared 3 bases from V and 4 bases from J, leaving 12 bases between. This CDR3 spans 14 amino acids. CDR3 residues: CASSFGRVGETQYF. In DNA, the CDR3 is TGTGCCAGCAGTTTCGGCAGGGTAGGAGAGACCCAGTACTTC.

This clonotype was seen repeatedly, ten times or more. The chain employs TRBV4-3 and TRBJ2-3; TRBD2 matches 10 bases. Germline-derived CDR1 and CDR2 are LGHNA and YSLEER. The CDR3 length is 16 residues. The J segment lost 0 bases and the V segment lost 4 bases, leaving 4 bases of the junction unmatched. CDR3 residues: CASSRLAGASTDTQYF. For the CDR3, the DNA is TGCGCCAGCAGCCGGCTAGCGGGAGCTAGCACAGATACGCAGTATTTT.

This clonotype was seen many times. The rearrangement uses TRBV12-3 or TRBV12-4 and TRBJ2-3, with TRBD1 matching 9 bases. J lost 1 base, V lost 3 bases, and 2 bases had no gene match. This CDR3 region has 15 residues. CDR3 sequence: CASSLGQGGTDTQYF. The CDR3 nucleotides read TGTGCCAGCAGTTTGGGACAGGGAGGCACAGATACGCAGTATTTT.

In this sample, this clonotype turned up many times. This chain joins TRBV5-1 and TRBJ2-1; 9 bases are shared with TRBD2. The CDR3 has 17 amino acids. The V segment lost 6 bases and the J segment 5 bases; nucleotides outside the gene matches: 15. The germline gives CDR1 SGHRS, CDR2 YFSETQ. CDR3 protein: CASTLFFAGGLHNEQFF. CDR3 nucleotide sequence: TGCGCCAGCACCCTATTTTTCGCGGGAGGGCTTCACAATGAGCAGTTCTTC.

In its sample, this clonotype was seen many times. This rearrangement joins TRBV20-1 to TRBJ2-1; TRBD1 aligns across 8 bases. CDR1 and CDR2 (germline): DFQATT, SNEGSKA (reference sequence). Trimming cost V 6 bases and J 3 bases; bases outside gene matches: 10. This CDR3 is built from 15 residues. Here the CDR3 DNA reads TGCAGTGCCGAATCATCCGGGACAGGCTACAATGAGCAGTTCTTC. This sequence encodes CSAESSGTGYNEQFF.

This clonotype was picked up many times. The rearrangement joins TRBV6-2 or TRBV6-3 to TRBJ2-3; D possibly corresponds to TRBD2 (6 bases). Per the germline V gene, CDR1 is MNHEY and CDR2 is SVGEGT. The CDR3 is 14 residues long. Trimming removed 7 bases from V and 6 bases from J, with 17 bases in between. The CDR3 region is CASKIAAEVDTQYF. The CDR3 nucleotides read TGTGCCAGCAAGATAGCGGCAGAGGTGGATACGCAGTATTTT.

In this sample, this clonotype turned up many times. This chain uses TRBV5-1 with TRBJ2-1; no clear D. Deletions cut 1 base from V and 0 bases from J, with 5 bases between. This CDR3 comprises 14 residues. The germline V gene has CDR1 SGHRS and CDR2 YFSETQ. The CDR3 is CASSLSLSYNEQFF. The CDR3 DNA reads as TGCGCCAGCAGCTTGTCTCTCTCCTACAATGAGCAGTTCTTC. The full variable domain, rest sourced from reference TRBV5-1 and TRBJ2-1, is KAGVTQTPRYLIKTRGQQVTLSCSPISGHRSVSWYQQTPGQGLQFLFEYFSETQRNKGNFPGRFSGRQFSNSRSEMNVSTLELGDSALYLCASSLSLSYNEQFFGPGTRLTVL.